One sample yielded the 4 T cell receptor beta chains listed below, sequenced in a study of cytotoxic CD8 clonotypes in ibrutinib-treated CLL. The assay was immunoSEQ multiplex PCR, and TCRdb's table has in-frame clones only and misses some. The sample contains fewer than 400,000 clones, around 66% of which appear only once. Here the sequenced sample was PBMCs, taken after 36 months of ibrutinib treatment. All receptors derive from a human donor with chronic lymphocytic leukemia.

This clone has just one count. Written as DNA, the CDR3 is TGCGCCAGCAGCTTGGAGGGACAGGGGGTTACACAAGAGACCCAGTACTTC. It encodes CASSLEGQGVTQETQYF. The chain recombines TRBV5-1 with TRBJ2-5; 11 bases align to TRBD1. After removal of 0 bases from V and 2 bases from J, the junction contained 6 bases not matched to a gene. Germline CDR1 is SGHRS and CDR2 is YFSETQ. This CDR3 is 17 amino acids long.

This clone was detected once. The V call is TRBV28, the J call TRBJ2-2; D not resolved. CDR3 length: 13 residues. V shed 4 bases and J shed 5 bases, with 8 bases lying between them. The germline gives CDR1 MDHEN, CDR2 SYDVKM. CDR3 bases: TGTGCCAGCAGTTCAGGTCCAACCGGGGAGCTGTTTTTT. As protein: CASSSGPTGELFF.

The chain links TRBV9 to TRBJ2-7; TRBD2 matches 10 bases. The length of the CDR3 is 14 residues. The germline V gene encodes CDR1 SGDLS and CDR2 YYNGEE. Trimming took 5 bases from V and 1 from J; bases not matched to a gene: 3. Written as DNA, the CDR3 is TGTGCCAGCAGTCAGACTAGCGGGTCCTACGAGCAGTACTTC. As protein: CASSQTSGSYEQYF.

V and J are TRBV27 and TRBJ2-7; D gene uncertain. The CDR3 consists of 14 residues. In germline, CDR1 is MNHEY, CDR2 SMNVEV (reference sequence). Trimming took 5 bases from V and 0 from J, leaving 11 bases between them. The CDR3 DNA reads TGTGCCAGCAGTCTGACATTTTTCTCCTACGAGCAGTACTTC. Its translation is CASSLTFFSYEQYF.